One sample yielded the 27 T cell receptor beta chains listed below, sequenced in a study of cytomegalovirus exposure and HLA in healthy donors. Method: immunoSEQ multiplex PCR; TCRdb's copy keeps in-frame clones and lacks some. The sample comprises 150,000 to 180,000 clones, 70% to 90% of which are singletons, and about 1.9% rests with the top ten. The material sequenced was PBMCs. The receptor set was obtained from a human donor in good health.

The CDR3 DNA reads TGTGCCAGCAGTTCATCCCCATTGAGCGGGGCAAGAACTGAAGCTTTCTTT. Protein sequence: CASSSSPLSGARTEAFF. The chain carries TRBV28 and TRBJ1-1; D possibly corresponds to TRBD1 (5 bases). Trimming took off 4 bases at V and 5 bases at J, with 23 bases between the two ends. Germline V gene sequence: CDR1 MDHEN, CDR2 SYDVKM. The CDR3 sequence is 17 residues long.

The chain is built from TRBV18 and TRBJ2-7, with 7 bases lining up with TRBD1. CDR1 and CDR2 from the germline V gene are KGHSH and LQKENI. The CDR3 extends over 12 amino acids. V lost 6 bases to trimming and J lost 5 bases; unmatched junction nucleotides: 4. The CDR3 protein is CASSPGQDEQYF. Written as DNA, the CDR3 is TGTGCCAGCTCCCCCGGACAGGACGAGCAGTACTTC.

The chain has TRBV4-3 and TRBJ2-2; D is unclear. This CDR3 has 15 residues. Per the germline V gene, CDR1 is LGHNA and CDR2 is YSLEER. Trimming shortened V by 4 bases and J by 4 bases, and 13 bases separated the two germline ends. The CDR3 loop reads CASSPHSSTTGELFF. As DNA, the CDR3 is TGCGCCAGCAGCCCACACAGTTCGACCACCGGGGAGCTGTTTTTT.

The V and J genes are TRBV15 and TRBJ2-7; maybe TRBD1 (9 bases). This CDR3 is 16 amino acids long. V dropped 0 bases and J dropped 3 bases, with 15 bases sitting between them. Germline CDR1 is LNHNV and CDR2 is YYDKDF (reference sequence). CDR3 DNA: TGTGCCACCAGCAGAGATCGGGGGGGACAGGGCTACGAGCAGTACTTC. It codes for CATSRDRGGQGYEQYF.

This sequence joins TRBV28 and TRBJ1-5, with TRBD1 identical over 11 bases. The J segment lost 3 bases and the V segment lost 6 bases, leaving 7 bases of the junction unmatched. Germline V gene lookup returns CDR1 MDHEN and CDR2 SYDVKM. The CDR3 runs to 16 residues. The CDR3 DNA is TGTGCCAGCAGCCTATGGGGACAGGGGGTCAATCAGCCCCAGCATTTT. Protein: CASSLWGQGVNQPQHF. Variable domain in full (rest from reference TRBV28 and TRBJ1-5): DVKVTQSSRYLVKRTGEKVFLECVQDMDHENMFWYRQDPGLGLRLIYFSYDVKMKEKGDIPEGYSVSREKKERFSLILESASTNQTSMYLCASSLWGQGVNQPQHFGDGTRLSIL.

This chain uses TRBV7-9 with TRBJ1-5; 9 bases map to TRBD1. Per germline, CDR1 SEHNR and CDR2 FQNEAQ (reference sequence). The junction had 12 bases not matched to a gene; V was cut back by 0 bases and J by 6 bases. CDR3 length: 18 amino acids. This CDR3 is CASSLANRGRDRIQPQHF. The CDR3 bases are TGTGCCAGCAGCTTAGCAAACAGGGGGCGAGATAGGATTCAGCCCCAGCATTTT.

In its sample, this clone was seen a few times. The chain couples TRBV4-3 to TRBJ2-3; D is undetermined. Trimming took off 2 bases at V and 3 bases at J, with 12 bases between the two ends. From germline, CDR1 is LGHNA and CDR2 YSLEER. The CDR3 runs 15 residues. The CDR3 region has the DNA TGCGCCAGCAGCCAAACCACCCATAGTACAGATACGCAGTATTTT. Translated, it gives CASSQTTHSTDTQYF.

The rearrangement uses TRBV4-3 and TRBJ2-1; TRBD2 might be the D (7 bases). Trimming took off 3 bases at V and 3 bases at J, with 9 bases between the two ends. The CDR3 loop spans 14 amino acids. Germline CDR1 is LGHNA and CDR2 is YSLEER. CDR3 DNA sequence: TGCGCCAGCAGCCAGCGGGGGCTCTACAATGAGCAGTTCTTC. The encoded protein is CASSQRGLYNEQFF.

The V gene is TRBV15, the J gene TRBJ1-1; TRBD1 matches 7 bases. The germline V gene has CDR1 LNHNV and CDR2 YYDKDF (reference sequence). There are 13 residues in the CDR3. V lost 8 bases and J lost 1; bases outside the gene matches: 4. The CDR3 bases are TGTGCCACCTCCAGGGGGTGGAACACTGAAGCTTTCTTT. Protein product: CATSRGWNTEAFF.

The CDR3 coding sequence is TGTGCCAGCATTTCTCAGTTCACTGAAGCTTTCTTT. Encoded protein: CASISQFTEAFF. The chain has TRBV28 and TRBJ1-1; D unresolved. Germline V gene lookup returns CDR1 MDHEN and CDR2 SYDVKM. The CDR3 runs to 12 residues. V was cut by 7 bases and J by 4 bases, with 10 bases left in between.

The CDR3 DNA reads TGCGCCAGCAGCTTAGGTGGGGCGGATAATGAAAAACTGTTTTTT. It yields the protein CASSLGGADNEKLFF. The chain joins TRBV5-1 to TRBJ1-4; TRBD1 might be the D (5 bases). Trimming pared 2 bases from V and 4 bases from J, leaving 12 bases between. The CDR3 is 15 residues long. Germline CDR1 reads SGHRS; CDR2 reads YFSETQ.

The rearrangement uses TRBV6-1 and TRBJ2-5; tentative D call: TRBD2 (5 bases). Trimming stripped 3 bases from V and 9 bases from J, with 17 bases between. Germline V gives CDR1 MNHNS, CDR2 SASEGT. The CDR3 totals 14 residues. In DNA, the CDR3 is TGTGCCAGCAGTGAGAGGGCCCTAGGATGGGCCCAGTACTTC. Translating gives CASSERALGWAQYF.

This clone was seen a few times. This chain joins TRBV6-5 and TRBJ1-2; the D is unclear. With 1 base removed from V and 8 bases from J, the gap between germline ends came to 11 bases. This CDR3 region has 13 residues. Per the germline V gene, CDR1 is MNHEY and CDR2 is SVGAGI. The CDR3 loop reads CASSYFINEGYTF. CDR3 bases: TGTGCCAGCAGTTACTTTATCAACGAGGGCTACACCTTC.

The chain employs TRBV28 and TRBJ1-1; tentatively, D is TRBD1 (6 bases). Deletions cut 4 bases from V and 7 bases from J, with 13 bases between. The CDR3 extends over 13 amino acids. The germline CDR1 and CDR2 sequences are MDHEN and SYDVKM. The CDR3 loop is CASSSTGTLEAFF. The DNA for the CDR3 is TGTGCCAGCAGTTCAACCGGGACACTTGAAGCTTTCTTT.

This chain uses TRBV19 with TRBJ2-6; D unresolved. The CDR3 loop spans 14 amino acids. The germline V gene encodes CDR1 LNHDA and CDR2 SQIVND (reference sequence). V gave up 7 bases and J gave up 7 bases, with 14 bases separating them. In nucleotides, the CDR3 is TGTGCCAGTAAGTTTTCCTCTAAAGCCAACGTCCTGACTTTC. It translates to CASKFSSKANVLTF.

This clone has a single count. This specimen includes other DNA sequences encoding the same CDR3. This chain connects TRBV5-4 to TRBJ1-2, with a weak D call TRBD1 (5 bases). The V end was cut by 0 bases, the J end by 5 bases, with 8 bases between. Germline V gives CDR1 SGHNT, CDR2 YYREEE (reference sequence). The CDR3 is 13 residues long. In DNA form, the CDR3 reads TGTGCCAGCAGCTTGGTTTCAGGGTATGGCTACACCTTC. Encoded protein: CASSLVSGYGYTF.

The chain joins TRBV7-8 to TRBJ2-7; a weak D match, TRBD1 (5 bases). Germline V gene data show CDR1 as SGHVS and CDR2 as FQNEAQ. The CDR3 covers 15 residues. V lost 6 bases, J lost 2 bases, and 17 bases lay in between. In nucleotides, the CDR3 is TGTGCCAGCAGTCCCTATCAGGGTAAACCCTACGAGCAGTACTTC. It encodes CASSPYQGKPYEQYF.

V usage is TRBV5-6 and J usage is TRBJ1-2; 9 bases agree with TRBD1. The CDR3 totals 14 residues. The germline V gene has CDR1 SGHDT and CDR2 YYEEEE. J lost 6 bases, V lost 2 bases, and 5 bases had no gene match. This CDR3 reads CASSFWDRVDGYTF. The CDR3 coding sequence is TGTGCCAGCAGCTTCTGGGACAGGGTCGATGGCTACACCTTC.

The V call is TRBV6-4, the J call TRBJ1-5; D might be TRBD1 (6 bases). Trimming cost V 0 bases and J 6 bases, with 27 bases left between them. The CDR3 totals 20 residues. Germline lookup yields CDR1 MRHNA and CDR2 SNTAGT. The CDR3 DNA reads as TGTGCCAGCAGTGACTCGATAGGTCAGGGGCGGCGCGGGTGGACTCAGCCCCAGCATTTT. Protein sequence: CASSDSIGQGRRGWTQPQHF.

This chain joins TRBV6-5 and TRBJ2-7; weak D call: TRBD2 (7 bases). V lost 0 bases and J 3 bases, leaving 15 bases between the germline ends. The CDR3 runs 16 residues. CDR1 and CDR2 from the germline V gene are MNHEY and SVGAGI. The CDR3, as DNA: TGTGCCAGCAGTTACTCCAGGGAGGGGGGGGTCTACGAGCAGTACTTC. This codes for CASSYSREGGVYEQYF.

V is TRBV5-4 and J is TRBJ2-7; 8 bases are a match to TRBD1. J gave up 7 bases and V 0 bases, and 6 bases lay outside the gene matches. The CDR3 covers 14 residues. CDR1 SGHNT and CDR2 YYREEE come from the germline V gene (reference sequence). CDR3 sequence: CASSLAGQGKEQYF. For the CDR3, the DNA is TGTGCCAGCAGCTTGGCTGGACAGGGCAAGGAGCAGTACTTC.

The chain is built from TRBV6-6 and TRBJ2-7; D call uncertain. This CDR3 contains 13 residues. Trimming cost V 6 bases and J 2 bases, with 11 bases left between them. CDR1 MNHNY and CDR2 SVGAGI come from the germline V gene (reference sequence). The CDR3 sequence is CASSHPVAYEQYF. CDR3 DNA: TGTGCCAGCAGCCACCCCGTAGCCTACGAGCAGTACTTC.

The chain links TRBV9 to TRBJ1-1, with 9 bases identical to TRBD1. Looked up from germline, CDR1 is SGDLS and CDR2 is YYNGEE. Germline trimming cut 3 bases from V and 6 bases from J; bases unmatched to any gene: 9. This CDR3 spans 15 amino acids. CDR3 loop: CASSAGQGSGAEAFF. The CDR3 region has the DNA TGTGCCAGCAGCGCGGGACAGGGATCGGGGGCTGAAGCTTTCTTT.

This chain links TRBV14 with TRBJ2-7, with 12 bases lining up with TRBD2. V was pared by 0 bases and J by 2 bases, with 8 bases of the junction left unmatched. The CDR3 totals 18 residues. Germline CDR1 and CDR2: SGHDN and FVKESK. In nucleotides, the CDR3 is TGTGCCAGCAGCCAAGATCCCAGACTAGCGGGGGCCACCTACGAGCAGTACTTC. Its protein is CASSQDPRLAGATYEQYF. The full variable domain, its missing parts supplied by reference TRBV14 and TRBJ2-7, is EAGVTQFPSHSVIEKGQTVTLRCDPISGHDNLYWYRRVMGKEIKFLLHFVKESKQDESGMPNNRFLAERTGGTYSTLKVQPAELEDSGVYFCASSQDPRLAGATYEQYFGPGTRLTVT.

This sequence joins TRBV6-1 and TRBJ1-2; D call uncertain. The CDR3 length is 11 residues. CDR1 and CDR2 from the germline V gene are MNHNS and SASEGT. Trimming took off 7 bases at V and 5 bases at J, with 8 bases between the two ends. The CDR3 sequence is CASMRNYGYTF. The CDR3 bases are TGTGCCAGCATGAGGAATTATGGCTACACCTTC.

A single count supports this clone. The gene calls are TRBV28 and TRBJ1-5; 7 bases map to TRBD1. The CDR3 loop spans 12 amino acids. Germline-derived CDR1 and CDR2 are MDHEN and SYDVKM. Trimming cost V 8 bases and J 9 bases; bases outside gene matches: 7. The CDR3 protein is CASGRGSGPQHF. The DNA for the CDR3 is TGTGCCAGCGGCAGGGGGTCAGGGCCCCAGCATTTT. Full variable domain (rest looked up from reference TRBV28 and TRBJ1-5): DVKVTQSSRYLVKRTGEKVFLECVQDMDHENMFWYRQDPGLGLRLIYFSYDVKMKEKGDIPEGYSVSREKKERFSLILESASTNQTSMYLCASGRGSGPQHFGDGTRLSIL.

This clone has a single count. The V call is TRBV5-1, the J call TRBJ2-3; D unresolved. Germline loops: CDR1 SGHRS, CDR2 YFSETQ. V was clipped by 4 bases and J by 6 bases, with 9 bases between them. This CDR3 has 12 residues. CDR3 sequence (DNA): TGCGCCAGCAGCCGTAATCTGGATACGCAGTATTTT. Protein product: CASSRNLDTQYF. Full variable domain (missing parts from reference TRBV5-1 and TRBJ2-3): KAGVTQTPRYLIKTRGQQVTLSCSPISGHRSVSWYQQTPGQGLQFLFEYFSETQRNKGNFPGRFSGRQFSNSRSEMNVSTLELGDSALYLCASSRNLDTQYFGPGTRLTVL.